The 31 T cell receptor beta chains in this list originate from one sample, sequenced in a study of shared clonotypes between healthy human individuals. Naive CD8 populations comprised CD45RO-negative cells positively selected for CCR7, excluding terminally differentiated effector memory CD45RA+ cells. This table comes from immunoSEQ multiplex PCR, and its TCRdb copy is limited to in-frame clones, with some not included. This table has about 800,000 clones, 90% to 97% appearing once. Material: naive CD8+ T cells sorted from blood. The receptors here all came from a man in his thirties or forties in good health.

This sequence joins TRBV7-9 and TRBJ2-1, with TRBD1 matching 8 bases. V lost 5 bases to trimming and J lost 5 bases; unmatched junction nucleotides: 11. CDR1 and CDR2 (germline): SEHNR, FQNEAQ (reference sequence). This CDR3 is built from 16 residues. Here the CDR3 reads CASSPSGDRYHNEQFF. CDR3 sequence (DNA): TGTGCCAGCAGCCCGTCTGGGGACAGGTATCACAATGAGCAGTTCTTC.

This rearrangement joins TRBV2 to TRBJ2-1; D is uncertain. CDR3 length equals 16 residues. Trimming cost V 7 bases and J 2 bases, with 18 bases left between them. Germline CDR1 and CDR2: SNHLY and FYNNEI. CDR3 protein: CASTDVSARTYNEQFF. The CDR3 DNA sequence: TGTGCCAGCACCGACGTGAGCGCGCGAACCTACAATGAGCAGTTCTTC.

This rearrangement joins TRBV19 to TRBJ2-7; D is possibly TRBD2 (5 bases). V lost 2 bases to trimming and J lost 1 base, with 27 bases between them. Looked up from germline, CDR1 is LNHDA and CDR2 is SQIVND (reference sequence). The CDR3 is 20 residues long. The CDR3 DNA reads TGTGCCAGTAGTATATCCTCCTCCCTTTCGGACTCTCACCCATCCTACGAGCAGTACTTC. It codes for CASSISSSLSDSHPSYEQYF.

This chain joins TRBV6-6 and TRBJ2-1; 8 bases align to TRBD1. The CDR3 is made up of 14 amino acids. The germline V gene has CDR1 MNHNY and CDR2 SVGAGI (reference sequence). The V and J ends lost 4 bases and 8 bases, in that order; junction bases with no gene match: 7. The CDR3 coding sequence is TGTGCCAGCAGTTCCTCTGGACAGGGCTATGAGCAGTTCTTC. This sequence encodes CASSSSGQGYEQFF.

The chain has TRBV2 and TRBJ2-7; 10 bases line up with TRBD2. The junction had 5 bases not matched to a gene; V was cut back by 7 bases and J by 2 bases. The CDR3 is 14 amino acids. Germline-derived CDR1 and CDR2 are SNHLY and FYNNEI. CDR3 sequence (DNA): TGTGCCAGCACGGGGCTAGCGGGAGCCTACGAGCAGTACTTC. It translates to CASTGLAGAYEQYF.

V and J are TRBV4-1 and TRBJ2-5; D is unresolved. Germline V gene lookup returns CDR1 MGHRA and CDR2 YSYEKL. The CDR3 consists of 14 residues. Trimming took 0 bases from V and 4 from J, leaving 9 bases between them. CDR3 in amino acids: CASSQDGNGETQYF. Here the CDR3 DNA reads TGCGCCAGCAGCCAAGACGGAAATGGAGAGACCCAGTACTTC.

The chain combines TRBV6-5 with TRBJ2-1; possible D gene TRBD1, 6 bases. Trimming stripped 5 bases from V and 9 bases from J, with 14 bases between. CDR3 length equals 13 residues. Germline V CDR1 and CDR2: MNHEY, SVGAGI. In nucleotides, the CDR3 is TGTGCCAGCAGTCCCACCCCAGGGGCTGAGCAGTTCTTC. Translation: CASSPTPGAEQFF.

The rearrangement joins TRBV27 to TRBJ2-7; either TRBD1 or TRBD2 may fit D (5 bases each). The CDR3 has 15 amino acids. V was cut by 2 bases and J by 2 bases, with 13 bases left in between. Germline CDR1 MNHEY, CDR2 SMNVEV (reference sequence). The CDR3, as DNA: TGTGCCAGCAGTTTAATTGGACTGGGGGCCTACGAGCAGTACTTC. Protein product: CASSLIGLGAYEQYF.

The chain couples TRBV7-9 to TRBJ2-1; 7 bases line up with TRBD2. This CDR3 is built from 16 residues. CDR1 and CDR2 (germline): SEHNR, FQNEAQ (reference sequence). V lost 5 bases to trimming and J lost 6 bases; unmatched junction nucleotides: 13. The CDR3 loop is CASSQPTAQRGNEQFF. In nucleotides, the CDR3 is TGTGCCAGCAGCCAACCGACTGCCCAGCGGGGCAATGAGCAGTTCTTC.

As concerns this clone: This CDR3 is also generated by other DNA sequences in the sample. The V and J genes are TRBV4-1 and TRBJ2-3, with D uncertain. Looked up from germline, CDR1 is MGHRA and CDR2 is YSYEKL. This CDR3 has 14 amino acids. The V gene lost 1 base and the J gene lost 1 base, with 6 bases spanning the gap. The CDR3 DNA reads TGCGCCAGCAGCCAAGTCCCCGGCACAGATACGCAGTATTTT. It translates to CASSQVPGTDTQYF.

The chain has TRBV7-9 and TRBJ2-7; TRBD1 is a possible D gene (5 bases). Germline V gene lookup returns CDR1 SEHNR and CDR2 FQNEAQ (reference sequence). Deletions cut 4 bases from V and 4 bases from J, with 14 bases between. The CDR3 extends over 14 amino acids. CDR3 loop: CASSSGRVGYEQYF. The CDR3 DNA sequence: TGTGCCAGCAGCTCAGGGCGAGTGGGTTACGAGCAGTACTTC.

The chain couples TRBV7-6 to TRBJ2-1; D possibly corresponds to TRBD2 (5 bases). With 3 bases removed from V and 0 bases from J, the gap between germline ends came to 15 bases. This CDR3 comprises 17 residues. Germline CDR1 SGHVS, CDR2 FNYEAQ. The CDR3 bases are TGTGCCAGCAGCTTGGAGGTAGCGCTAAACTCCTACAATGAGCAGTTCTTC. Protein sequence: CASSLEVALNSYNEQFF.

The V gene is TRBV6-5, the J gene TRBJ2-7; no firm D call. The CDR3 has 16 amino acids. The germline V and J ends were trimmed by 0 bases and 2 bases, with 14 bases remaining between them. Germline V lookup: CDR1 MNHEY, CDR2 SVGAGI. The CDR3 protein is CASSYSPSATTYEQYF. The CDR3 nucleotides read TGTGCCAGCAGTTACTCGCCCTCAGCCACAACCTACGAGCAGTACTTC.

The rearrangement uses TRBV5-8 and TRBJ1-4, with D perhaps TRBD1 (5 bases). Germline V gene data show CDR1 as SGHTS and CDR2 as YDEGEE. The CDR3 length is 14 residues. Trimming removed 2 bases from V and 4 bases from J, with 9 bases in between. CDR3 in amino acids: CASSFGTGNEKLFF. Written as DNA, the CDR3 is TGTGCCAGCAGCTTCGGGACGGGTAATGAAAAACTGTTTTTT.

This clone was seen a single time. The genes are TRBV6-1 and TRBJ2-5; D is uncertain. The CDR3 has 15 residues. Germline CDR1 MNHNS, CDR2 SASEGT. V gave up 5 bases and J gave up 0 bases, with 13 bases separating them. The CDR3 DNA is TGTGCCAGCAGTCATTACTGGGCGTACCAAGAGACCCAGTACTTC. Encoded protein: CASSHYWAYQETQYF.

The rearrangement links TRBV14 to TRBJ2-7; the D call may be TRBD1 or TRBD2 (5 bases each). CDR3 size: 13 residues. V was shortened by 4 bases and J by 6 bases, with 13 bases between the two germline ends. The germline V gene has CDR1 SGHDN and CDR2 FVKESK. The CDR3, as DNA: TGTGCCAGCAGCCCACAGGCCGGAGGCGAGCAGTACTTC. Its translation is CASSPQAGGEQYF.

The chain recombines TRBV28 with TRBJ2-3, with 9 bases lining up with TRBD1. Germline CDR1 and CDR2: MDHEN and SYDVKM. With V trimmed by 7 bases and J by 2 bases, 7 bases remained unmatched. The CDR3 sequence is 15 residues long. CDR3 DNA sequence: TGTGCCAGCAAACAGGGGGCTCAGTTCACAGATACGCAGTATTTT. This codes for CASKQGAQFTDTQYF. The complete variable domain, with remaining parts taken from reference TRBV28 and TRBJ2-3, reads DVKVTQSSRYLVKRTGEKVFLECVQDMDHENMFWYRQDPGLGLRLIYFSYDVKMKEKGDIPEGYSVSREKKERFSLILESASTNQTSMYLCASKQGAQFTDTQYFGPGTRLTVL.

This sequence joins TRBV9 and TRBJ1-1, with D unclear. This CDR3 contains 14 residues. V gave up 2 bases and J gave up 1 base, with 9 bases separating them. The germline V gene encodes CDR1 SGDLS and CDR2 YYNGEE. CDR3 sequence reads: CASSVAGTNTEAFF. Here the CDR3 DNA reads TGTGCCAGCAGCGTCGCAGGAACGAACACTGAAGCTTTCTTT. Together with reference TRBV9 and TRBJ1-1, the CDR3 gives the full variable domain: DSGVTQTPKHLITATGQRVTLRCSPRSGDLSVYWYQQSLDQGLQFLIQYYNGEERAKGNILERFSAQQFPDLHSELNLSSLELGDSALYFCASSVAGTNTEAFFGQGTRLTVV.

The chain recombines TRBV28 with TRBJ2-5; 8 bases are shared with TRBD1. V lost 4 bases to trimming and J lost 5 bases; unmatched junction nucleotides: 9. Looked up from germline, CDR1 is MDHEN and CDR2 is SYDVKM. The CDR3 spans 15 residues. The CDR3 region has the DNA TGTGCCAGCAGTTCCCCGGGACAGGTTGGTGAGACCCAGTACTTC. Residues: CASSSPGQVGETQYF. Together with reference TRBV28 and TRBJ2-5, the CDR3 gives the full variable domain: DVKVTQSSRYLVKRTGEKVFLECVQDMDHENMFWYRQDPGLGLRLIYFSYDVKMKEKGDIPEGYSVSREKKERFSLILESASTNQTSMYLCASSSPGQVGETQYFGPGTRLLVL.

The chain uses TRBV4-1 and TRBJ2-1; possibly TRBD1 for D (6 bases). The CDR3 consists of 16 residues. CDR1 and CDR2 from the germline V gene are MGHRA and YSYEKL. V was clipped by 4 bases and J by 4 bases, with 17 bases between them. CDR3 region: CASSPLDSWGYNEQFF. CDR3 DNA: TGCGCCAGCAGCCCCCTGGACAGTTGGGGTTACAATGAGCAGTTCTTC.

In regard to this clone: Additional DNA sequences in this sample encode the identical CDR3. V is TRBV2 and J is TRBJ2-7, with TRBD2 matching 7 bases. V lost 6 bases and J lost 3; bases outside the gene matches: 2. CDR3 length equals 12 residues. Germline V gives CDR1 SNHLY, CDR2 FYNNEI. CDR3 nucleotides: TGTGCCAGCAGAGGCGGGGGCTACGAGCAGTACTTC. Its protein product is CASRGGGYEQYF.

This chain links TRBV5-1 with TRBJ2-7; TRBD1 matches at 10 bases. After removal of 2 bases from V and 4 bases from J, the junction contained 9 bases not matched to a gene. This CDR3 is 16 amino acids long. CDR1 is SGHRS, CDR2 YFSETQ, per germline. The CDR3 sequence is CASSLNPGQGWYEQYF. The CDR3 DNA is TGCGCCAGCAGCTTAAATCCGGGACAGGGGTGGTACGAGCAGTACTTC.

The J gene is TRBJ2-7, the V gene TRBV5-6; no clear D gene. Germline CDR1 and CDR2: SGHDT and YYEEEE. The CDR3 loop spans 12 amino acids. The ends were cut back, 0 bases at V and 4 bases at J, with 5 bases in the middle. CDR3 sequence reads: CASSLDDYEQYF. The CDR3, as DNA: TGTGCCAGCAGCTTGGACGATTACGAGCAGTACTTC.

The chain joins TRBV10-2 to TRBJ1-4; 7 nucleotides line up with TRBD1. V trimming: 10 bases; J trimming: 4 bases; junction bases outside the gene matches: 9. The CDR3 consists of 14 residues. CDR1 is WSHSY, CDR2 SAAADI, per germline. CDR3 amino acids: CATTPTGINEKLFF. The CDR3 coding sequence is TGCGCCACCACCCCGACAGGGATTAATGAAAAACTGTTTTTT.

The rearrangement joins TRBV9 to TRBJ2-1, with 9 bases fitting TRBD2. V trimming: 2 bases; J trimming: 8 bases; junction bases outside the gene matches: 11. This CDR3 is 16 amino acids long. CDR1 SGDLS and CDR2 YYNGEE come from the germline V gene. CDR3 region: CASSVFAGGTYDEQFF. The CDR3 nucleotides are TGTGCCAGCAGCGTTTTCGCGGGAGGGACATATGATGAGCAGTTCTTC.

The V call is TRBV9, the J call TRBJ2-7, with TRBD2 matching over 7 bases. In germline, CDR1 is SGDLS, CDR2 YYNGEE. The CDR3 contains 15 residues. Trimming at V came to 2 bases and at J to 2 bases, leaving 7 bases not matched to a gene. The CDR3 loop reads CASSVEAGIAYEQYF. CDR3 coding DNA: TGTGCCAGCAGCGTTGAAGCGGGAATCGCCTACGAGCAGTACTTC. The complete variable domain, with remaining parts taken from reference TRBV9 and TRBJ2-7, reads DSGVTQTPKHLITATGQRVTLRCSPRSGDLSVYWYQQSLDQGLQFLIQYYNGEERAKGNILERFSAQQFPDLHSELNLSSLELGDSALYFCASSVEAGIAYEQYFGPGTRLTVT.

This clone was recorded only once. The chain couples TRBV10-2 to TRBJ1-5, with TRBD1 as a possible D gene (5 bases). This CDR3 comprises 13 residues. Germline V gene data show CDR1 as WSHSY and CDR2 as SAAADI. Deletions cut 4 bases from V and 7 bases from J, with 11 bases between. The CDR3 DNA sequence: TGCGCCAGCAGTGGACGGGGGGGACAGCCCCAGCATTTT. The encoded protein is CASSGRGGQPQHF.

This chain joins TRBV4-1 and TRBJ2-3; D unclear. V was pared by 3 bases and J by 6 bases, with 13 bases between. The CDR3 covers 14 residues. The germline gives CDR1 MGHRA, CDR2 YSYEKL. DNA of the CDR3: TGCGCCAGCAGCCAGCTTACAGATCTCGATACGCAGTATTTT. Amino acids: CASSQLTDLDTQYF.

The sample holds one count of this clone. The gene calls are TRBV6-6 and TRBJ2-1; D is unresolved. Germline CDR1 and CDR2: MNHNY and SVGAGI (reference sequence). The CDR3 covers 15 residues. Trimming left V 0 bases short and J 6 bases short, with 12 bases between. The CDR3 here is CASSYSMGLSNEQFF. The CDR3 DNA reads as TGTGCCAGCAGTTACTCGATGGGCCTATCCAATGAGCAGTTCTTC.

In regard to this clone: Other DNA sequences in this sample translate to the same CDR3. The chain couples TRBV9 to TRBJ2-7; D gene uncertain. The CDR3 has 13 residues. V was cut by 5 bases and J by 0 bases, with 9 bases left in between. Germline CDR1 reads SGDLS; CDR2 reads YYNGEE. The CDR3 sequence: CASSVEGSYEQYF. DNA for the CDR3: TGTGCCAGCAGTGTTGAAGGCTCCTACGAGCAGTACTTC.

This clone was recorded only once. The chain couples TRBV10-3 to TRBJ2-2, with unresolved D. This CDR3 spans 16 amino acids. The V end was cut by 0 bases, the J end by 6 bases, with 14 bases between. Germline V gene data show CDR1 as ENHRY and CDR2 as SYGVKD. In DNA form, the CDR3 reads TGTGCCATCAGTGAGTCGACTCTAGGAGTTTCCGGGGAGCTGTTTTTT. It yields the protein CAISESTLGVSGELFF.